Given below is one T cell receptor (beta chain) in context. This specimen belongs to a study of blood T cell repertoires in COVID-19. Germline CDR1 LGHDT, CDR2 YNNKEL (reference sequence). V trimming: 1 base; J trimming: 9 bases; junction bases outside the gene matches: 9. The CDR3 totals 14 residues. Profiled with immunoSEQ multiplex PCR; TCRdb holds only in-frame clones, not every one. The sample lists more than 300,000 clones, over 80% occurring once. Specimen: peripheral blood. The receptor was isolated from a woman aged 50 to 65 with COVID-19, enrolled during active disease. This chain uses TRBV3-1 (or the pseudogene TRBV3-2) with TRBJ2-7; 7 bases align to TRBD1. The CDR3 DNA is TGTGCCAGCAGCCAAGCGGACAGGAGTTCGGGGCAGTACTTC. Protein: CASSQADRSSGQYF.